This TCR beta chain was sequenced during a study of T cell responses to AZD1222 COVID-19 vaccine. Looking at the study overall: Pooled together were second doses at about 4 or about 12 weeks.

Overall study results and limits: Sampling captured repertoires only after the peak T cell response.

This clone appeared a single time. Its cognate antigen is unknown. Generated by immunoSEQ multiplex PCR, the TCRdb table keeps only in-frame clones and is missing some. The table shows roughly 120,000 clones, with 88% occurring only once. This CDR3 contains 15 residues. The germline gives CDR1 SGHNT, CDR2 YYREEE (reference sequence). Trimming took 0 bases from V and 3 from J, leaving 9 bases between them. This clonotype was sampled from an adult in good health. Sequenced here: peripheral blood, sampled on day 0 of AZD1222 vaccination. The chain uses TRBV5-4 and TRBJ2-2, with D maybe TRBD2 (7 bases). This CDR3 reads CASSLAGGHTGELFF. The CDR3 DNA is TGTGCCAGCAGCTTGGCCGGGGGGCACACCGGGGAGCTGTTTTTT.